The 12 T cell receptor beta chains given below trace back to one sample, sequenced in a study of PD-L1 blockade in urothelial cancer. Using immunoSEQ multiplex PCR, the repertoire was profiled, and TCRdb retains in-frame clones only, with some absent. Of more than 95,000 clones in the sample, approximately 90% are singletons; the top ten hold roughly 1.8%. The time point here: peripheral blood 6 weeks after treatment start. The sequences come from PBMCs, collected around atezolizumab (anti-PD-L1) treatment. The receptors originated from a man in his 60s with urothelial cancer.

The chain uses TRBV6-5 and TRBJ2-3; tentatively, D is TRBD2 (6 bases). V lost 2 bases and J lost 4, with 7 bases in between. The germline gives CDR1 MNHEY, CDR2 SVGAGI. CDR3 length equals 13 residues. This CDR3 reads CASSYPGADTQYF. The CDR3 nucleotides are TGTGCCAGCAGTTACCCGGGGGCAGATACGCAGTATTTT.

The gene calls are TRBV6-1 and TRBJ1-2, with TRBD1 as a possible D gene (5 bases). Germline V gives CDR1 MNHNS, CDR2 SASEGT. The CDR3 has 13 residues. V lost 4 bases to trimming and J lost 1 base, with 7 bases between them. The CDR3 DNA sequence: TGTGCCAGCAGTGTTCAGGGTAACTATGGCTACACCTTC. Translation: CASSVQGNYGYTF.

The chain employs TRBV2 and TRBJ2-3; tentative D call: TRBD2 (5 bases). The ends were cut back, 7 bases at V and 6 bases at J, with 8 bases in the middle. Germline V gene data show CDR1 as SNHLY and CDR2 as FYNNEI. The CDR3 consists of 11 residues. The CDR3 is CASNQRDTQYF. For the CDR3, the DNA is TGTGCCAGCAACCAGCGGGATACGCAGTATTTT.

The rearrangement links TRBV13 to TRBJ2-2, with a possible D match to TRBD1 (6 bases). V was clipped by 4 bases and J by 5 bases, with 14 bases between them. From germline, CDR1 is PRHDT and CDR2 FYEKMQ (reference sequence). The CDR3 extends over 15 amino acids. The CDR3 DNA reads TGTGCCAGCAGCTCGGACAGCTCCACGACCGGGGAGCTGTTTTTT. It specifies CASSSDSSTTGELFF.

The chain carries TRBV28 and TRBJ1-3; D is ambiguous. The CDR3 is 13 amino acids. V was trimmed by 2 bases and J by 4 bases, leaving 6 bases between them. Germline CDR1 and CDR2: MDHEN and SYDVKM. CDR3 amino acids: CASSLGRGNTIYF. The CDR3 bases are TGTGCCAGCAGTTTAGGGAGGGGAAACACCATATATTTT. The whole variable domain, filled in from reference TRBV28 and TRBJ1-3, reads DVKVTQSSRYLVKRTGEKVFLECVQDMDHENMFWYRQDPGLGLRLIYFSYDVKMKEKGDIPEGYSVSREKKERFSLILESASTNQTSMYLCASSLGRGNTIYFGEGSWLTVV.

V usage is TRBV27 and J usage is TRBJ2-3; 9 nucleotides line up with TRBD1. Unmatched junction bases numbered 14, after V lost 5 bases and J lost 2 bases. The CDR3 runs to 18 residues. Germline CDR1 is MNHEY and CDR2 is SMNVEV (reference sequence). Written as DNA, the CDR3 is TGTGCCAGCAGTACCCCCGGGACAGGGTACAGTTACACAGATACGCAGTATTTT. This gives the protein CASSTPGTGYSYTDTQYF.

This chain connects TRBV5-5 to TRBJ1-1; 7 nucleotides match TRBD1. The CDR3 has 14 amino acids. CDR1 is SGHKS, CDR2 YYEKEE, per germline (reference sequence). V shed 1 base, J shed 4 bases, and the junction held 4 bases outside the gene matches. In DNA, the CDR3 is TGTGCCAGCAGCTTGAACAGGGGAATCACTGAAGCTTTCTTT. Amino acids: CASSLNRGITEAFF. The complete variable domain, with remaining parts taken from reference TRBV5-5 and TRBJ1-1, reads DAGVTQSPTHLIKTRGQQVTLRCSPISGHKSVSWYQQVLGQGPQFIFQYYEKEERGRGNFPDRFSARQFPNYSSELNVNALLLGDSALYLCASSLNRGITEAFFGQGTRLTVV.

V and J are TRBV7-6 and TRBJ1-4; TRBD1 matches 7 bases. Germline CDR1 is SGHVS and CDR2 is FNYEAQ. J was trimmed by 5 bases and V by 5 bases; bases with no gene match: 11. The CDR3 has 16 amino acids. CDR3 loop: CASSQGQQGPNEKLFF. CDR3 DNA: TGTGCCAGCAGCCAGGGACAGCAAGGGCCAAATGAAAAACTGTTTTTT.

The rearrangement links TRBV18 to TRBJ2-1; 7 bases fit TRBD2. The CDR3 contains 14 residues. Losses at the gene ends were 6 bases for V and 5 bases for J; bases not matched to a gene: 7. Germline values: CDR1 KGHSH, CDR2 LQKENI. The CDR3 sequence: CASSPKRGNNEQFF. DNA for the CDR3: TGTGCCAGCTCCCCTAAGCGGGGCAACAATGAGCAGTTCTTC.

This clone was counted a single time. At one end the junction does not follow the germline gene, possibly because of a read error. The gene calls are TRBV7-9 and TRBJ1-4, with 9 bases lining up with TRBD1. CDR3 size: 16 residues. Germline CDR1 is SEHNR and CDR2 is FQNEAQ (reference sequence). In nucleotides, the CDR3 is TGTGCCAGCAGCTTGGGTGGTGGGACAGGGAATGGAAAACTGTTTTTT. Translation: CASSLGGGTGNGKLFF.

The V gene is TRBV5-1, the J gene TRBJ1-3; weak D call: TRBD1 (5 bases). Germline V lookup: CDR1 SGHRS, CDR2 YFSETQ. V dropped 3 bases and J dropped 8 bases, with 21 bases sitting between them. The CDR3 runs 16 residues. The CDR3 sequence: CASSSQPPGKGDTIYF. The CDR3 coding sequence is TGCGCCAGCAGCTCCCAACCGCCAGGGAAAGGGGACACCATATATTTT.

The rearrangement joins TRBV28 to TRBJ1-2, with D possibly matching TRBD1 (6 bases). The ends were cut back, 10 bases at V and 4 bases at J, with 13 bases in the middle. Germline values: CDR1 MDHEN, CDR2 SYDVKM. This CDR3 region has 12 residues. CDR3 region: CAISDSLYGYTF. Written as DNA, the CDR3 is TGTGCCATCTCGGACAGTCTCTATGGCTACACCTTC.